This T cell receptor beta chain was captured by sequencing in a study of molecular identifiers for immune sequencing clone quantification. The CDR3 has 20 amino acids. Looked up from germline, CDR1 is SEHNR and CDR2 is FQNEAQ (reference sequence). Losses at the gene ends were 1 base for V and 3 bases for J; bases not matched to a gene: 17. TCRdb called the PCR reads again in MiXCR, with one record for every CDR3 protein. The sample includes under 650,000 distinct CDR3 sequences, about 20% of them seen just once. The chain combines TRBV7-9 with TRBJ2-3, with 9 bases that match TRBD2. The receptor was isolated from a human donor in good health. Some libraries in this study had Jurkat cell RNA spiked in. The sample comprised naive CD8+ T cells from blood, with Jurkat cell RNA spiked in. This sample's subset: FACS-sorted CD8+CD4-CCR7+CD45RA+ naive T cells. This CDR3 is CASSLVKGWASGAPTDTQYF. For the CDR3, the DNA is TGTGCCAGCAGCTTAGTGAAAGGTTGGGCTAGCGGGGCGCCGACAGATACGCAGTATTTT.